This TCR beta chain was retrieved from a study of blood T cell repertoires in COVID-19. Study context: There were acute and convalescent COVID-19 samples, and they came from the United States, Italy and Spain. PBMCs, B-cell-depleted T cells, or T cells were the source of the cDNA or gDNA that made up the material.

In the authors' methods: Amplification of reference gene primers was used by the study to estimate nucleated cell counts. Using immunoSEQ multiplex PCR, the repertoire was profiled, and TCRdb retains in-frame clones only, with some absent. The V and J calls and clone size come from that table; D and trimming were worked out from the DNA. Here the sample spans approximately 140,000 clones, 84% being singletons. Trimming took 5 bases from V and 1 from J, leaving 14 bases between them. The CDR3 length is 15 residues. Looked up from germline, CDR1 is MNHNY and CDR2 is SVGAGI (reference sequence). Source material: peripheral blood. The TCR was taken from a human donor in a cohort sampled during active COVID-19. The chain couples TRBV6-6 to TRBJ1-2, with D perhaps TRBD1 (5 bases). The CDR3 coding sequence is TGTGCCAGCAGTCCCGGGGGGGGGTATAACTATGGCTACACCTTC. Its protein is CASSPGGGYNYGYTF.